In this sample, the clone carrying this T cell receptor beta chain turned up a few times. Antigen specificity is unknown. Germline-derived CDR1 and CDR2 are SGHTA and FQGNSA. J lost 4 bases, V lost 8 bases, and 8 bases had no gene match. This CDR3 contains 15 residues. TCRdb passed the reads through MiXCR, listing each CDR3 protein once. The sample contains about 190,000 distinct CDR3 sequences, roughly 9% of which appear only once. The data derive from a study of T cell repertoires in cytomegalovirus infection. Looking at the study overall: An indication of both CMV infection and matching HLA type came from public TCR beta signatures. Whole-study results and caveats: It was HLA-C-restricted CMV-specific TCR beta clonotypes that dominated the response ex vivo. Identification of carriers of CMV plus the relevant HLA was performed using cumulative public TCR beta family frequency.

The V gene is TRBV7-2, the J gene TRBJ2-2; 9 bases line up with TRBD2. This sequence originates from a human donor in good health (CMV status not recorded). Some clones in this sample may be carry-over from other donors' samples. The specimen sequenced was PBMCs. CDR3 in DNA: TGTGCCAGCGCGGCGGGGGGGCTGGTCACCGGGGAGCTGTTTTTT. It codes for CASAAGGLVTGELFF.